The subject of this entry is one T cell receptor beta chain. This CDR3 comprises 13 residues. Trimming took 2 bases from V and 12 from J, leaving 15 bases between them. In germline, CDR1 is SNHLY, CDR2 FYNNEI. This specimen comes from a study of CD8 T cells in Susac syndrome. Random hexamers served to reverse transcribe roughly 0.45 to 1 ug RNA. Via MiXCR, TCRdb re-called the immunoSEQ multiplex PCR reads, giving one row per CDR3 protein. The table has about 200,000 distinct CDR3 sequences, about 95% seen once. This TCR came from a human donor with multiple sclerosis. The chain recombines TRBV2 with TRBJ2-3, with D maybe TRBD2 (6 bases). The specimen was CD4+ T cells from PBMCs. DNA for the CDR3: TGTGCCAGCAGTGAATTCGTAGGAGGGAATCAGTATTTT. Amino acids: CASSEFVGGNQYF.